The entry that follows covers one T cell receptor (beta chain) sequence. Assay used: immunoSEQ multiplex PCR; TCRdb lists only in-frame clones, some missing. In the table there are 100,000 to 150,000 clones, around nine tenths of which are singletons. The sample belongs to a study of blood T cell repertoires in COVID-19. Whole-study context: Donors in the United States, Italy and Spain gave samples during acute or convalescent COVID-19.

Trimming took 6 bases from V and 10 from J, leaving 22 bases between them. The CDR3 sequence is 14 residues long. The germline gives CDR1 WSHSY, CDR2 SAAADI. This chain links TRBV10-2 with TRBJ2-7; D might be TRBD1 (6 bases). Sequencing was carried out using peripheral blood. The sequence came from a man aged 55 to 69 with COVID-19, enrolled during active disease. CDR3 residues: CASSEETGTPHQYF. CDR3 sequence (DNA): TGCGCCAGCAGCGAGGAGACAGGCACCCCTCATCAGTACTTC.